Listed here are 2 T cell receptor beta chains from one sample, sequenced in a study of PD-L1 blockade in urothelial cancer. Stated time point: pretreatment peripheral blood. The table came from immunoSEQ multiplex PCR; TCRdb's copy has only in-frame clones and leaves some out. In the table there are some 87,000 clones, roughly 87% of which are singletons. The source material was PBMCs, sampled around atezolizumab (anti-PD-L1) treatment. These receptors were obtained from a man aged 55 to 70 with urothelial cancer.

This clone was detected once. The chain has TRBV27 and TRBJ2-5; D not certain. V was shortened by 5 bases and J by 2 bases, with 6 bases between the two germline ends. This CDR3 has 12 amino acids. CDR1 is MNHEY, CDR2 SMNVEV, per germline (reference sequence). The DNA of the CDR3 is TGTGCCAGCAGTCGGAGTCAAGAGACCCAGTACTTC. This sequence encodes CASSRSQETQYF.

CDR3 in DNA: TGTGCCAGCAGCAGAGGTGGGGCAGCGGGGAACACCGGGGAGCTGTTTTTT. Amino acids: CASSRGGAAGNTGELFF. The chain combines TRBV7-3 with TRBJ2-2; possible D gene TRBD2, 6 bases. Trimming stripped 5 bases from V and 1 base from J, with 17 bases between. The CDR3 covers 17 residues. Germline CDR1 and CDR2: SGHTA and FQGTGA.